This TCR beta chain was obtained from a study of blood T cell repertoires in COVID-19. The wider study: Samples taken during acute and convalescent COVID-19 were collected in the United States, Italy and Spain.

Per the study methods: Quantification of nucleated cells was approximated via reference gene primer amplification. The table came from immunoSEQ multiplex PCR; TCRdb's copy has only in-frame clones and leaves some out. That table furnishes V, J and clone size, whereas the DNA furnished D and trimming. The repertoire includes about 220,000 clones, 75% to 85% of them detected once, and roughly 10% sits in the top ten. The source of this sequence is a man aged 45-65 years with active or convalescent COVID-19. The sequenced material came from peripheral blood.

In DNA, the CDR3 is TGTGCCAGTAGTGGTCTGATGGGGGGAAAACTGTTTTTT. It yields the protein CASSGLMGGKLFF. The chain joins TRBV19 to TRBJ1-4; D is perhaps TRBD1 (5 bases). Trimming shortened V by 5 bases and J by 10 bases, and 14 bases separated the two germline ends. Germline lookup yields CDR1 LNHDA and CDR2 SQIVND (reference sequence). CDR3 length: 13 residues.